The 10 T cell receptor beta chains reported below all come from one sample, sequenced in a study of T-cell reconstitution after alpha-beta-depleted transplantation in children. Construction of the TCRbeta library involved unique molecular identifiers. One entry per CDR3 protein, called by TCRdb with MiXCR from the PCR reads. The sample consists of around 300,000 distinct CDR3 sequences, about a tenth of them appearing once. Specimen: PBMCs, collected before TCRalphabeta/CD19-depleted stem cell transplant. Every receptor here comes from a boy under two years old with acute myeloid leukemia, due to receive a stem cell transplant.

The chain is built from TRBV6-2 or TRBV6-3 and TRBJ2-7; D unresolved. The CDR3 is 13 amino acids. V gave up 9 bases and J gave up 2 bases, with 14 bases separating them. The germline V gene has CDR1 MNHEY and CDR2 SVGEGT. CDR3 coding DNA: TGTGCCAGTCTAAAGGACCTAGCCTACGAGCAGTACTTC. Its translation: CASLKDLAYEQYF.

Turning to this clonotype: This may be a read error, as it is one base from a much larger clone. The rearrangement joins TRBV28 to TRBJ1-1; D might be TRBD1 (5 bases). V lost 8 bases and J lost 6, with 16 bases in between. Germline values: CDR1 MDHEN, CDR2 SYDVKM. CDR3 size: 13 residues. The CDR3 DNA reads TGTGCCAGCCGCAGGGCGGGGGACGCTGAAGCTTTCTTT. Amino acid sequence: CASRRAGDAEAFF.

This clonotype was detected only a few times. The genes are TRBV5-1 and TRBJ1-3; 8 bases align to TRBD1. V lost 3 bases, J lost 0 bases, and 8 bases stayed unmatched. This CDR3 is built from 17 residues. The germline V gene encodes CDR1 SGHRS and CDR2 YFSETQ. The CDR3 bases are TGCGCCAGCAGCTACCGGGACAGGTCATACTCTGGAAACACCATATATTTT. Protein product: CASSYRDRSYSGNTIYF. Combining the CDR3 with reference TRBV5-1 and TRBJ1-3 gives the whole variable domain KAGVTQTPRYLIKTRGQQVTLSCSPISGHRSVSWYQQTPGQGLQFLFEYFSETQRNKGNFPGRFSGRQFSNSRSEMNVSTLELGDSALYLCASSYRDRSYSGNTIYFGEGSWLTVV.

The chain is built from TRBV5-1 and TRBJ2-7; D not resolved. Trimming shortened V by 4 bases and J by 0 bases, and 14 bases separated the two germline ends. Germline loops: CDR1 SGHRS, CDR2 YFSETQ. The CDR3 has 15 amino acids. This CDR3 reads CASSRGRTGSYEQYF. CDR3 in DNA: TGCGCCAGCAGCCGTGGTAGGACGGGCTCCTACGAGCAGTACTTC.

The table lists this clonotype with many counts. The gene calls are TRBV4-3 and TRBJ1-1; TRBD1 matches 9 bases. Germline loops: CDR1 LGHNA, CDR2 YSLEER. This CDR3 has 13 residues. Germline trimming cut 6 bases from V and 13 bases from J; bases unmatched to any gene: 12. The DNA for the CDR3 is TGCGCCAGCAGTCACGGGACAGGGCCGGAGGTTTTCTTT. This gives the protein CASSHGTGPEVFF.

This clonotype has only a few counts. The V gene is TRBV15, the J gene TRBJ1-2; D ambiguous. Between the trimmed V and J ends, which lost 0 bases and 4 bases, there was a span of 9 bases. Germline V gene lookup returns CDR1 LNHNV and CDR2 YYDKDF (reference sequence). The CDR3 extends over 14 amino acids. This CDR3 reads CATSREGSSYGYTF. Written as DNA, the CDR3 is TGTGCCACCAGCAGAGAGGGCAGTTCCTATGGCTACACCTTC.

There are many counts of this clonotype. The CDR3 DNA is TGCGCCAGCAGCTTGGGGATTGACAGGGTTGGGGCCAACGTCCTGACTTTC. Translating gives CASSLGIDRVGANVLTF. The chain uses TRBV5-1 and TRBJ2-6; TRBD1 matches at 7 bases. V lost 0 bases to trimming and J lost 3 bases; unmatched junction nucleotides: 6. Germline V CDR1 and CDR2: SGHRS, YFSETQ. CDR3 length: 17 residues.

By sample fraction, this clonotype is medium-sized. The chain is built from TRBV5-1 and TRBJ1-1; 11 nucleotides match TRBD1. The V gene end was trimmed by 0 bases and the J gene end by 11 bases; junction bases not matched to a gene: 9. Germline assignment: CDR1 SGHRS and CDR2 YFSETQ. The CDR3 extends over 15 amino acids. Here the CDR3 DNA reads TGCGCCAGCAGCTTGGAATCGGACAGGGGGCCAAAGGCTTTCTTT. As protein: CASSLESDRGPKAFF.

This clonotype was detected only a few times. This CDR3 is CASSVAGTAYTDTQYF. CDR3 bases: TGTGCCAGCAGCGTGGCCGGGACGGCCTACACAGATACGCAGTATTTT. This rearrangement joins TRBV9 to TRBJ2-3; the D gene could be TRBD1 or TRBD2 (5 bases each). V gave up 2 bases and J gave up 2 bases, with 15 bases separating them. This CDR3 comprises 16 residues. From germline, CDR1 is SGDLS and CDR2 YYNGEE. Variable domain in full (rest from reference TRBV9 and TRBJ2-3): DSGVTQTPKHLITATGQRVTLRCSPRSGDLSVYWYQQSLDQGLQFLIQYYNGEERAKGNILERFSAQQFPDLHSELNLSSLELGDSALYFCASSVAGTAYTDTQYFGPGTRLTVL.

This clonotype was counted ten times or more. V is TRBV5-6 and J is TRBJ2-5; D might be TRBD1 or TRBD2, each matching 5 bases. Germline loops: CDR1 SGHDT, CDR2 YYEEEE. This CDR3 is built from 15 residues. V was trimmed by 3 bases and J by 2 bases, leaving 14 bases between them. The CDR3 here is CASSSGRRGQETQYF. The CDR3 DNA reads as TGTGCCAGCAGCTCGGGACGGAGAGGGCAAGAGACCCAGTACTTC.